One and the same sample provided the 23 T cell receptor beta chains below, sequenced in a study of blood T cell repertoires in COVID-19 (dated by TCRdb to about 2020). Library method: the immunoSEQ multiplex PCR assay. TCRdb mirrors the immuneACCESS table, restricted to in-frame sequences. Some clones are absent from its copies; in checked studies, under half trace to an unresolved V gene, and the reason for the others is unknown. The sample table lists around 140,000 clones, around 84% of them with a count of one. The ten largest account for more than 8.5% of the sample. The material sequenced was peripheral blood. The receptors come from a man in his sixties with active or convalescent COVID-19.

The V and J genes are TRBV15 and TRBJ1-1; D not certain. Germline V gene sequence: CDR1 LNHNV, CDR2 YYDKDF (reference sequence). The CDR3 has 13 residues. The V end lost 3 bases, the J end lost 6 bases, and 11 bases lay between the germline ends. The CDR3 reads CATSSGLSPEAFF. The CDR3 DNA follows: TGTGCCACCAGCAGTGGACTGTCTCCTGAAGCTTTCTTT.

The chain carries TRBV6-5 and TRBJ1-2, with D hard to call. The germline V gene encodes CDR1 MNHEY and CDR2 SVGAGI. The CDR3 is made up of 13 amino acids. V was shortened by 6 bases and J by 1 base, with 9 bases between the two germline ends. The CDR3 here is CASRDQDNYGYTF. CDR3 coding DNA: TGTGCCAGCAGAGATCAGGATAACTATGGCTACACCTTC.

This chain links TRBV2 with TRBJ2-4, with 7 bases identical to TRBD1. The CDR3 loop spans 15 amino acids. Per germline, CDR1 SNHLY and CDR2 FYNNEI. V lost 5 bases and J lost 7; bases outside the gene matches: 11. CDR3 loop: CASSLQGSLGNIQYF. CDR3 coding DNA: TGTGCCAGCAGTTTACAGGGGAGTCTAGGGAACATTCAGTACTTC.

With respect to this clone: The junction shows a germline mismatch at one end, possibly a read error. The J gene is TRBJ2-7, the V gene TRBV5-6, with a tentative D call TRBD1 (6 bases). Germline V gene lookup returns CDR1 SGHDT and CDR2 YYEEEE. The CDR3 is 14 residues long. DNA of the CDR3: TGTGCCAGCGGCTTGAAGGGGGTGTCCTACGAGCAGTACTTC. Its protein is CASGLKGVSYEQYF.

This clone was seen once. The rearrangement links TRBV7-9 to TRBJ2-3; 8 nucleotides match TRBD1. Per germline, CDR1 SEHNR and CDR2 FQNEAQ (reference sequence). CDR3 length: 16 amino acids. V shed 5 bases, J shed 2 bases, and the junction held 9 bases outside the gene matches. CDR3 in DNA: TGTGCCAGCAGCGGACTTACAGGGGGACCCACAGATACGCAGTATTTT. Its protein product is CASSGLTGGPTDTQYF.

The table lists this clone with a few counts. The chain has TRBV19 and TRBJ1-6; 9 nucleotides agree with TRBD1. Germline CDR1 and CDR2: LNHDA and SQIVND (reference sequence). The CDR3 has 17 amino acids. V shed 3 bases and J 6 bases; nucleotides not matched to a gene: 9. CDR3 coding DNA: TGTGCCAGTAGTATCCGCTCGGACAGGGGAGGTAATTCACCCCTCCACTTT. Amino acids: CASSIRSDRGGNSPLHF.

Here the CDR3 DNA reads TGCGCCAGCAGTGAGTCGAGGGCAGGGGAAGAGGATGGCTACACCTTC. Translation gives CASSESRAGEEDGYTF. The rearrangement uses TRBV10-1 and TRBJ1-2; a possible D gene is TRBD1 (6 bases). The CDR3 totals 16 residues. V lost 0 bases and J lost 6, with 17 bases in between. Per the germline V gene, CDR1 is WNHNN and CDR2 is SYGVQD (reference sequence).

The rearrangement joins TRBV30 to TRBJ1-6; D might be TRBD1 (5 bases). Germline V CDR1 and CDR2: GTSNPN, SVGIG (reference sequence). The V gene lost 2 bases and the J gene lost 5 bases, with 13 bases spanning the gap. CDR3 length equals 15 residues. This CDR3 is CAWSIETANNSPLHF. CDR3 nucleotides: TGTGCCTGGAGTATCGAGACAGCAAATAATTCACCCCTCCACTTT. Using reference TRBV30 and TRBJ1-6 for the parts outside the CDR3, the full variable domain is SQTIHQWPATLVQPVGSPLSLECTVEGTSNPNLYWYRQAAGRGLQLLFYSVGIGQISSEVPQNLSASRPQDRQFILSSKKLLLSDSGFYLCAWSIETANNSPLHFGNGTRLTVT.

V is TRBV5-5 and J is TRBJ2-3, with D uncertain. Germline V gene data show CDR1 as SGHKS and CDR2 as YYEKEE (reference sequence). The CDR3 sequence is 15 residues long. V gave up 2 bases and J gave up 0 bases, with 10 bases separating them. This CDR3 reads CASSLDTSSTDTQYF. The CDR3 DNA sequence: TGTGCCAGCAGCTTAGACACCTCTAGCACAGATACGCAGTATTTT.

The sample holds a few counts of this clone. This sequence joins TRBV19 and TRBJ1-3, with D maybe TRBD1 (6 bases). Trimming took 7 bases from V and 0 from J, leaving 16 bases between them. CDR1 and CDR2 from the germline V gene are LNHDA and SQIVND (reference sequence). The CDR3 has 16 residues. The DNA for the CDR3 is TGTGCCAGTACCCCACAGGGCACCGGCTCTGGAAACACCATATATTTT. This sequence encodes CASTPQGTGSGNTIYF.

The chain links TRBV27 to TRBJ2-1; D gene unclear. V gave up 5 bases and J gave up 7 bases, with 9 bases separating them. Germline CDR1 reads MNHEY; CDR2 reads SMNVEV (reference sequence). CDR3 length equals 12 residues. This CDR3 reads CASSTILNEQFF. DNA of the CDR3: TGTGCCAGCAGTACAATCTTGAATGAGCAGTTCTTC.

A single count supports this clone. The rearrangement uses TRBV18 and TRBJ1-5; TRBD1 aligns across 10 bases. The CDR3 sequence is 17 residues long. After removal of 5 bases from V and 3 bases from J, the junction contained 10 bases not matched to a gene. Germline CDR1 reads KGHSH; CDR2 reads LQKENI. DNA for the CDR3: TGTGCCAGCTCAACAGATGGACAGGGGGTGCCCAATCAGCCCCAGCATTTT. Residues: CASSTDGQGVPNQPQHF.

The CDR3 bases are TGCAGTGCTAGTCTATCCAGCGGGATTGGCGGTGAGCAGTTCTTC. Protein sequence: CSASLSSGIGGEQFF. This chain joins TRBV20-1 and TRBJ2-1, with 7 positions matching TRBD2. CDR3 length equals 15 residues. Germline V gene lookup returns CDR1 DFQATT and CDR2 SNEGSKA (reference sequence). J lost 9 bases, V lost 3 bases, and 14 bases had no gene match.

The genes are TRBV19 and TRBJ1-5, with D perhaps matching TRBD1 (5 bases). The germline gives CDR1 LNHDA, CDR2 SQIVND (reference sequence). The CDR3 has 15 residues. V was shortened by 7 bases and J by 3 bases, with 16 bases between the two germline ends. The CDR3 region is CASTRDSNYNQPQHF. The CDR3 nucleotides read TGTGCCAGTACCAGAGACAGCAACTACAATCAGCCCCAGCATTTT.

The chain couples TRBV24-1 to TRBJ1-2, with 7 bases aligning to TRBD1. The J segment lost 5 bases and the V segment lost 3 bases, leaving 5 bases of the junction unmatched. CDR3 size: 14 residues. Germline CDR1 is KGHDR and CDR2 is SFDVKD. CDR3 sequence (DNA): TGTGCCACCAGTGATCTGACAGGGCGTTATGGCTACACCTTC. The encoded protein is CATSDLTGRYGYTF.

The CDR3 sequence is CASSSGISLHGYTF. CDR3 in DNA: TGTGCCAGCAGCTCAGGGATTTCGCTGCATGGCTACACCTTC. The rearrangement joins TRBV6-2 or TRBV6-3 to TRBJ1-2, with D perhaps matching TRBD1 (5 bases). Germline CDR1 MNHEY, CDR2 SVGEGT. The CDR3 loop spans 14 amino acids. The germline V and J ends were trimmed by 6 bases and 6 bases, with 17 bases remaining between them.

The rearrangement joins TRBV6-2 or TRBV6-3 to TRBJ1-2; 7 nucleotides match TRBD1. The CDR3 has 18 residues. Trimming took 5 bases from V and 2 from J; bases not matched to a gene: 17. Germline assignment: CDR1 MNHEY and CDR2 SVGEGT. CDR3 DNA sequence: TGTGCCAGCAGTATGCCCGGGACAGTTTCGGCGCTAAACTATGGCTACACCTTC. Its protein product is CASSMPGTVSALNYGYTF.

The V call is TRBV2, the J call TRBJ2-1; 14 positions match TRBD2. The CDR3 spans 17 residues. Trimming took 4 bases from V and 0 from J; bases not matched to a gene: 2. Per germline, CDR1 SNHLY and CDR2 FYNNEI. CDR3 in DNA: TGTGCCAGCAGTGGACTAGCGGGGGGGCTCTCCTACAATGAGCAGTTCTTC. Its translation is CASSGLAGGLSYNEQFF.

The CDR3, as DNA: TGTGCCTGGAGGTCTAGCGGGATGGTGGATACGCAGTATTTT. This gives the protein CAWRSSGMVDTQYF. This sequence joins TRBV30 and TRBJ2-3, with 9 bases aligning to TRBD2. Germline CDR1 reads GTSNPN; CDR2 reads SVGIG (reference sequence). V trimming: 3 bases; J trimming: 6 bases; junction bases outside the gene matches: 7. CDR3 length: 14 amino acids.

This CDR3 reads CASSLGGTGGLFF. The CDR3 DNA reads TGTGCCAGCAGTTTAGGGGGGACCGGAGGGCTGTTTTTT. This rearrangement joins TRBV12-3 or TRBV12-4 to TRBJ1-4, with D perhaps matching TRBD1 (5 bases). V shed 1 base and J shed 14 bases, with 14 bases lying between them. The CDR3 has 13 amino acids.

The gene calls are TRBV6-5 and TRBJ1-2; 7 bases agree with TRBD1. Losses at the gene ends were 6 bases for V and 4 bases for J; bases not matched to a gene: 11. Per germline, CDR1 MNHEY and CDR2 SVGAGI. The CDR3 length is 15 residues. The CDR3: CASRPDREQVYGYTF. The CDR3 DNA is TGTGCCAGCAGACCTGACAGGGAGCAAGTCTATGGCTACACCTTC.

The chain couples TRBV13 to TRBJ2-1; TRBD1 matches 8 bases. V dropped 6 bases and J dropped 4; count of bases not matched to a gene: 8. This CDR3 region has 15 residues. The V gene's germline CDR1 is PRHDT and CDR2 FYEKMQ (reference sequence). CDR3 bases: TGTGCCAGCAGATCACGGGACAGGCGTTACAATGAGCAGTTCTTC. Encoded protein: CASRSRDRRYNEQFF.

This clone was seen only once. The chain recombines TRBV7-9 with TRBJ2-1, with 8 bases matching TRBD2. CDR1 and CDR2 from the germline V gene are SEHNR and FQNEAQ (reference sequence). This CDR3 has 15 amino acids. V was pared by 3 bases and J by 3 bases, with 4 bases of the junction left unmatched. CDR3 coding DNA: TGTGCCAGCAGCTTCAGCGGGAGTCTCTACAATGAGCAGTTCTTC. It is translated as CASSFSGSLYNEQFF. The full variable domain, completed using reference TRBV7-9 and TRBJ2-1, is DTGVSQNPRHKITKRGQNVTFRCDPISEHNRLYWYRQTLGQGPEFLTYFQNEAQLEKSRLLSDRFSAERPKGSFSTLEIQRTEQGDSAMYLCASSFSGSLYNEQFFGPGTRLTVL.